This entry lists 10 T cell receptor beta chains sequenced from one sample in a study of Graves' ophthalmopathy and Graves' hyperthyroidism. Using RNA transcripts, the TCR beta CDR3 regions were amplified. The first-round RT-PCR employed HTBI primers together with the Qiagen OneStep RT-PCR kit. A multiplex PCR was then performed as the second round. TCRdb ran MiXCR on the multiplex PCR reads and lists one entry per CDR3 protein. The table lists 400,000 to 450,000 distinct CDR3 sequences, roughly 21% of them singletons. Sequencing was carried out using peripheral blood. The receptor source for this set is a woman between 18 and 29 years old with stable Graves' hyperthyroidism.

At least ten counts were recorded for this clonotype. This chain connects TRBV28 to TRBJ1-6, with TRBD1 matching 8 bases. CDR3 length: 14 residues. The germline gives CDR1 MDHEN, CDR2 SYDVKM. The junction had 7 bases not matched to a gene; V was cut back by 3 bases and J by 12 bases. In DNA, the CDR3 is TGTGCCAGCAGTTTGTGGGACAGGAGGTTACCCCTCCACTTT. Amino acids: CASSLWDRRLPLHF.

This clonotype was counted ten times or more. The V call is TRBV11-3, the J call TRBJ2-7, with D tentatively TRBD2 (5 bases). V was cut by 2 bases and J by 0 bases, with 14 bases left in between. This CDR3 has 16 amino acids. Germline V gene sequence: CDR1 SGHNT, CDR2 YENEEA. DNA of the CDR3: TGTGCCAGCAGCTTATTTCCGACTACAACCTCCTACGAGCAGTACTTC. This encodes CASSLFPTTTSYEQYF.

The V and J genes are TRBV6-2 or TRBV6-3 and TRBJ2-5; 7 nucleotides align to TRBD1. V shed 5 bases, J shed 5 bases, and the junction held 8 bases outside the gene matches. The CDR3 has 14 residues. Germline V lookup: CDR1 MNHEY, CDR2 SVGEGT. This CDR3 reads CASSRPDRMETQYF. As DNA, the CDR3 is TGTGCCAGCAGTCGGCCGGACAGGATGGAGACCCAGTACTTC.

This clonotype has more than one count but fewer than ten. This chain connects TRBV28 to TRBJ1-5; a possible D gene is TRBD1 (5 bases). The germline V and J ends were trimmed by 5 bases and 6 bases, with 14 bases remaining between them. Germline V gene sequence: CDR1 MDHEN, CDR2 SYDVKM. CDR3 size: 14 residues. CDR3 protein: CASSPSPGLQPQHF. DNA for the CDR3: TGTGCCAGCAGTCCCTCCCCAGGGCTTCAGCCCCAGCATTTT.

In its sample, this clonotype was seen many times. This chain joins TRBV7-8 and TRBJ2-5, with D hard to call. V lost 5 bases and J 6 bases, leaving 22 bases between the germline ends. This CDR3 comprises 16 residues. Germline CDR1 SGHVS, CDR2 FQNEAQ. The DNA for the CDR3 is TGTGCCAGCAGCCTCACCTTTTCTCGGGTCTGGAAGACCCAGTACTTC. It specifies CASSLTFSRVWKTQYF.

This clonotype came up many times. The chain has TRBV7-3 and TRBJ1-3; D gene uncertain. The CDR3 extends over 20 amino acids. V gave up 0 bases and J gave up 0 bases, with 21 bases separating them. The germline CDR1 and CDR2 sequences are SGHTA and FQGTGA. Here the CDR3 reads CASSLTLSRLLLNSGNTIYF. The CDR3 nucleotides are TGTGCCAGCAGCTTAACTCTCAGTCGTCTACTCTTAAACTCTGGAAACACCATATATTTT.

Ten or more counts support this clonotype. The chain uses TRBV28 and TRBJ2-5; the match to TRBD1 covers 8 bases. CDR1 is MDHEN, CDR2 SYDVKM, per germline. This CDR3 is built from 16 residues. The trim removed 4 bases at V and 3 bases at J, leaving 10 bases unmatched. The CDR3 DNA follows: TGTGCCAGCAGTTCCCCGACAGGGGTGGTTGAAGAGACCCAGTACTTC. This sequence encodes CASSSPTGVVEETQYF.

This clonotype was observed at least ten times. This sequence joins TRBV28 and TRBJ2-6, with TRBD1 identical over 7 bases. The ends lost 7 bases at V and 0 bases at J; junction bases unmatched: 12. Germline V lookup: CDR1 MDHEN, CDR2 SYDVKM. This CDR3 region has 18 residues. CDR3 sequence reads: CASKGPWGQISGANVLTF. CDR3 bases: TGTGCCAGCAAGGGCCCTTGGGGACAGATCTCTGGGGCCAACGTCCTGACTTTC.

The V and J genes are TRBV7-9 and TRBJ1-2, with a weak D call TRBD1 (6 bases). Germline lookup yields CDR1 SEHNR and CDR2 FQNEAQ (reference sequence). The CDR3 is 14 amino acids. Trimming removed 0 bases from V and 7 bases from J, with 12 bases in between. The CDR3 nucleotides read TGTGCCAGCAGCTTAGCCAGCAGGGGCTTTGGCTACACCTTC. Its translation is CASSLASRGFGYTF.

This clonotype was seen many times. This chain links TRBV6-5 with TRBJ2-7; D gene ambiguous. This CDR3 has 13 residues. The V end was cut by 2 bases, the J end by 3 bases, with 8 bases between. Looked up from germline, CDR1 is MNHEY and CDR2 is SVGAGI. For the CDR3, the DNA is TGTGCCAGCAGTTACGCTGGAATCTACGAGCAGTACTTC. Encoded protein: CASSYAGIYEQYF.